These 29 T cell receptor beta chains came from one sample sequenced in a study of T-cell reconstitution after alpha-beta-depleted transplantation in children. TCRbeta library preparation incorporated unique molecular identifiers. Using its own MiXCR run on the PCR reads, TCRdb lists one record per CDR3 protein. The data hold around 960,000 distinct CDR3 sequences, with about 29% observed a single time. The sequenced sample was PBMCs, mostly from graft donor cells, obtained 360 days after TCRalphabeta/CD19-depleted stem cell transplant. The receptors were gathered from a boy in the first two years of life who had a stem cell transplant for SCID, so the T cells may come from the graft donor.

This clonotype was seen a handful of times. V gene TRBV25-1 combines with J gene TRBJ2-7, with 9 bases lining up with TRBD1. Germline V gives CDR1 MGHDK, CDR2 SYGVNS. The CDR3 has 15 residues. V shed 4 bases and J 7 bases; nucleotides not matched to a gene: 11. Here the CDR3 DNA reads TGTGCCAGCAGTGCCGGGACAGGGAGGTCGAGAGAGCAGTACTTC. It codes for CASSAGTGRSREQYF.

There are a few counts of this clonotype. CDR3 nucleotide sequence: TGTGCCAGCAGCCTAGGACAGGGGGCGTTAAGGGCTTTCTTT. Residues: CASSLGQGALRAFF. V usage is TRBV6-1 and J usage is TRBJ1-1; TRBD1 matches at 11 bases. The V gene's germline CDR1 is MNHNS and CDR2 SASEGT. V lost 6 bases and J lost 11; bases outside the gene matches: 11. The CDR3 length is 14 residues.

This clonotype was observed a handful of times. V usage is TRBV4-1 and J usage is TRBJ2-2; the D is unclear. In germline, CDR1 is MGHRA, CDR2 YSYEKL. Trimming removed 1 base from V and 5 bases from J, with 11 bases in between. The length of the CDR3 is 15 residues. The CDR3 DNA reads as TGCGCCAGCAGCCAAGGGGAAAGATGGACCGGGGAGCTGTTTTTT. It codes for CASSQGERWTGELFF.

J is TRBJ2-2 and V is TRBV7-9, with D unresolved. Germline loops: CDR1 SEHNR, CDR2 FQNEAQ (reference sequence). Trimming pared 5 bases from V and 1 base from J, leaving 14 bases between. The CDR3 runs to 16 residues. In DNA form, the CDR3 reads TGTGCCAGCAGCCGCCGGATGGGAAGGAACACCGGGGAGCTGTTTTTT. Protein: CASSRRMGRNTGELFF.

The rearrangement links TRBV4-1 to TRBJ1-5; D perhaps matches TRBD1 (5 bases). This CDR3 spans 15 amino acids. In germline, CDR1 is MGHRA, CDR2 YSYEKL. Trimming removed 3 bases from V and 5 bases from J, with 14 bases in between. The CDR3 DNA reads TGCGCCAGCAGCCAGACTCGGGGGTACGATCAGCCCCAGCATTTT. This codes for CASSQTRGYDQPQHF.

The V and J genes are TRBV20-1 and TRBJ2-3; no firm D call. Germline CDR1 is DFQATT and CDR2 is SNEGSKA (reference sequence). This CDR3 is 12 amino acids long. V was clipped by 3 bases and J by 2 bases, with 6 bases between them. CDR3 sequence: CSASRATDTQYF. In DNA, the CDR3 is TGCAGTGCTAGCCGGGCCACAGATACGCAGTATTTT.

This clonotype was counted between two and nine times. The gene calls are TRBV6-5 and TRBJ2-5; 9 nucleotides line up with TRBD1. V was pared by 1 base and J by 7 bases, with 1 base of the junction left unmatched. The CDR3 is 13 residues long. Germline-derived CDR1 and CDR2 are MNHEY and SVGAGI. The CDR3: CASSYLGQGTQYF. The CDR3 DNA follows: TGTGCCAGCAGTTACTTGGGACAGGGGACCCAGTACTTC.

The genes are TRBV7-2 and TRBJ1-2, with D unresolved. Between the trimmed V and J ends, which lost 2 bases and 5 bases, there was a span of 12 bases. Germline-derived CDR1 and CDR2 are SGHTA and FQGNSA. CDR3 length: 14 residues. The DNA for the CDR3 is TGTGCCAGCAGCTTACCCTTCGCCCATTATGGCTACACCTTC. Protein sequence: CASSLPFAHYGYTF.

This sequence joins TRBV7-3 and TRBJ2-1; D is uncertain. Germline V gene sequence: CDR1 SGHTA, CDR2 FQGTGA. V was clipped by 1 base and J by 9 bases, with 13 bases between them. This CDR3 region has 14 residues. The CDR3 region has the DNA TGTGCCAGCAGCTTAAGCTCGTCGGGTCTTGAGCAGTTCTTC. This encodes CASSLSSSGLEQFF.

This clonotype was observed a few times. This sequence joins TRBV12-3 or TRBV12-4 and TRBJ2-7; 9 bases fit TRBD1. The CDR3 has 14 residues. The V and J ends lost 1 base and 8 bases, in that order; junction bases with no gene match: 6. The CDR3 spells CASSLGTGEGKQYF. In nucleotides, the CDR3 is TGTGCCAGCAGTTTAGGGACAGGGGAAGGGAAGCAGTACTTC.

This clonotype was seen a few times. The CDR3 sequence is CASSQGGHGELFF. The CDR3 nucleotides are TGTGCCAGCAGCCAAGGCGGCCACGGGGAGCTGTTTTTT. This chain links TRBV3-1 with TRBJ2-2; D is unresolved. V gave up 1 base and J gave up 7 bases, with 7 bases separating them. Germline CDR1 and CDR2: LGHDT and YNNKEL (reference sequence). This CDR3 is 13 amino acids long.

The sample holds a few counts of this clonotype. The gene calls are TRBV20-1 and TRBJ2-1; TRBD1 agrees at 8 bases. The CDR3 spans 14 residues. V was clipped by 3 bases and J by 4 bases; unmatched bases: 5. CDR1 DFQATT and CDR2 SNEGSKA come from the germline V gene (reference sequence). The CDR3 bases are TGCAGTGCTAGTGGGGACAGGAGGTACAATGAGCAGTTCTTC. Translated: CSASGDRRYNEQFF.

V usage is TRBV2 and J usage is TRBJ2-7; possibly TRBD1 or TRBD2 for D (5 bases each). This CDR3 has 15 amino acids. Germline values: CDR1 SNHLY, CDR2 FYNNEI. Trimming shortened V by 4 bases and J by 2 bases, and 15 bases separated the two germline ends. The DNA of the CDR3 is TGTGCCAGCAGTGGCATGGGGGTGAGAACCTACGAGCAGTACTTC. It specifies CASSGMGVRTYEQYF.

CDR3 loop: CASSQKWLDTQYF. The CDR3 DNA reads as TGTGCCAGCAGCCAAAAGTGGTTAGATACGCAGTATTTT. This chain connects TRBV7-9 to TRBJ2-3, with unresolved D. The V end was cut by 5 bases, the J end by 5 bases, with 11 bases between. The germline V gene encodes CDR1 SEHNR and CDR2 FQNEAQ (reference sequence). This CDR3 spans 13 amino acids.

The genes are TRBV20-1 and TRBJ2-3, with TRBD1 identical over 7 bases. The germline gives CDR1 DFQATT, CDR2 SNEGSKA (reference sequence). V shed 5 bases, J shed 0 bases, and the junction held 11 bases outside the gene matches. The CDR3 contains 16 residues. The CDR3 nucleotides read TGCAGTGCTGGGTCCTTGACAGGGTCTAGCACAGATACGCAGTATTTT. This sequence encodes CSAGSLTGSSTDTQYF.

The chain joins TRBV20-1 to TRBJ2-2, with D maybe TRBD2 (6 bases). Per the germline V gene, CDR1 is DFQATT and CDR2 is SNEGSKA (reference sequence). The CDR3 contains 14 residues. The germline V and J ends were trimmed by 2 bases and 4 bases, with 11 bases remaining between them. The DNA of the CDR3 is TGCAGTGCTAGAATGGGGACTGGCACCGGGGAGCTGTTTTTT. Protein sequence: CSARMGTGTGELFF.

The V and J genes are TRBV12-3 or TRBV12-4 and TRBJ2-3; tentatively, D is TRBD1 (6 bases). The ends were cut back, 3 bases at V and 5 bases at J, with 12 bases in the middle. The CDR3 has 14 residues. The CDR3 sequence is CASSFQGGGDTQYF. CDR3 in DNA: TGTGCCAGCAGTTTTCAAGGGGGTGGAGATACGCAGTATTTT.

This chain joins TRBV18 and TRBJ2-7; 8 positions agree with TRBD2. The CDR3 spans 14 residues. After removal of 6 bases from V and 1 base from J, the junction contained 5 bases not matched to a gene. Per the germline V gene, CDR1 is KGHSH and CDR2 is LQKENI. CDR3 in DNA: TGTGCCAGCTCCCCGGGACTAGTGTCCTACGAGCAGTACTTC. Encoded protein: CASSPGLVSYEQYF.

The gene calls are TRBV12-3 or TRBV12-4 and TRBJ2-3; no firm D call. The CDR3 spans 18 residues. With 3 bases removed from V and 0 bases from J, the gap between germline ends came to 19 bases. CDR3 sequence reads: CASSFWPPLEPSTDTQYF. CDR3 in DNA: TGTGCCAGCAGTTTCTGGCCTCCTCTCGAACCTAGCACAGATACGCAGTATTTT.

The genes are TRBV2 and TRBJ2-7; D unclear. This CDR3 has 13 amino acids. V shed 4 bases and J shed 5 bases, with 12 bases lying between them. CDR1 and CDR2 from the germline V gene are SNHLY and FYNNEI. CDR3 nucleotides: TGTGCCAGCAGTGTCCTCCTTGGCCACGAGCAGTACTTC. Translating it yields CASSVLLGHEQYF. Variable domain in full (rest from reference TRBV2 and TRBJ2-7): EPEVTQTPSHQVTQMGQEVILRCVPISNHLYFYWYRQILGQKVEFLVSFYNNEISEKSEIFDDQFSVERPDGSNFTLKIRSTKLEDSAMYFCASSVLLGHEQYFGPGTRLTVT.

A few counts support this clonotype. The genes are TRBV3-1 and TRBJ2-2, with no clear D. Germline CDR1 LGHDT, CDR2 YNNKEL (reference sequence). This CDR3 has 12 residues. Between the trimmed V and J ends, which lost 8 bases and 6 bases, there was a span of 10 bases. Here the CDR3 DNA reads TGTGCCAGCTCCCGGGTGTCCGGGGAGCTGTTTTTT. Residues: CASSRVSGELFF.

The chain recombines TRBV25-1 with TRBJ1-4; D is unclear. The V gene lost 0 bases and the J gene lost 7 bases, with 6 bases spanning the gap. The CDR3 totals 13 residues. Germline V CDR1 and CDR2: MGHDK, SYGVNS. Here the CDR3 DNA reads TGTGCCAGCAGTGAATATATTGGTGAAAAACTGTTTTTT. It specifies CASSEYIGEKLFF.

V is TRBV12-3 or TRBV12-4 and J is TRBJ1-2, with D possibly TRBD1 on 6 matching bases. Trimming took 5 bases from V and 8 from J, leaving 15 bases between them. The CDR3 has 13 amino acids. DNA of the CDR3: TGTGCCAGCAGTCCACCACAGGGCCGGGGCTACACCTTC. Protein sequence: CASSPPQGRGYTF.

The chain couples TRBV7-6 to TRBJ1-1; 7 nucleotides align to TRBD1. V was clipped by 3 bases and J by 4 bases; unmatched bases: 2. Germline CDR1 reads SGHVS; CDR2 reads FNYEAQ. The length of the CDR3 is 13 residues. The CDR3 DNA follows: TGTGCCAGCAGCTTGGGACAGAGCACTGAAGCTTTCTTT. Protein product: CASSLGQSTEAFF.

In its sample, this clonotype was seen a few times. The chain employs TRBV4-2 and TRBJ2-7; 10 bases match TRBD2. Germline V lookup: CDR1 LGHNA, CDR2 YNFKEQ. The ends lost 6 bases at V and 1 base at J; junction bases unmatched: 9. The CDR3 totals 16 residues. The DNA for the CDR3 is TGTGCCAGCAGTACTAGCGGGGCCCTCAGTTCCTACGAGCAGTACTTC. Its protein product is CASSTSGALSSYEQYF.

This clonotype appeared many times. The rearrangement uses TRBV29-1 and TRBJ2-2; the D is unclear. Germline CDR1 reads SQVTM; CDR2 reads ANQGSEA. CDR3 length equals 12 residues. V was pared by 4 bases and J by 2 bases, with 5 bases between. CDR3 residues: CSVGRNTGELFF. DNA for the CDR3: TGCAGCGTTGGGCGAAACACCGGGGAGCTGTTTTTT.

J is TRBJ2-3 and V is TRBV2; TRBD1 matches at 12 bases. There are 19 residues in the CDR3. The J segment lost 0 bases and the V segment lost 5 bases, leaving 12 bases of the junction unmatched. The germline V gene encodes CDR1 SNHLY and CDR2 FYNNEI. CDR3 coding DNA: TGTGCCAGCAGTCCTAGAGAGTGGGACAGGGGGCTTAGCACAGATACGCAGTATTTT. Encoded protein: CASSPREWDRGLSTDTQYF.

The chain couples TRBV5-1 to TRBJ2-3; a possible D gene is TRBD2 (5 bases). The CDR3 is made up of 15 amino acids. In germline, CDR1 is SGHRS, CDR2 YFSETQ. The V and J ends lost 1 base and 3 bases respectively, with 12 bases between them. As DNA, the CDR3 is TGCGCCAGCAGCTTGAGAACGGACTCAACAGATACGCAGTATTTT. The encoded protein is CASSLRTDSTDTQYF.

The chain is built from TRBV6-1 and TRBJ1-1; TRBD1 might be the D (5 bases). Germline V gene sequence: CDR1 MNHNS, CDR2 SASEGT. The CDR3 covers 16 residues. V gave up 7 bases and J gave up 2 bases, with 20 bases separating them. The CDR3, as DNA: TGTGCCAGCACTCCGGGACCCCGGAGGGTCAACACTGAAGCTTTCTTT. Protein sequence: CASTPGPRRVNTEAFF.